The entry below describes one T cell receptor beta chain. Its target is not known. CDR1 is KGHDR, CDR2 SFDVKD, per germline. V was cut by 4 bases and J by 13 bases, with 13 bases left in between. This CDR3 spans 11 amino acids. The treatment is: approximately 11-day PBMC culture with coronavirus spike peptide pools or control peptides (ViraFEST assay). PCR-confirmed positives ranged from March to December 2020, preceding US Alpha, Beta and Delta variants. This entry is derived from a study of vaccination and CD4 T cells after COVID-19. The wider study: Control cultures, each given a CEFX pool, an HIV-1 Nef pool, or no peptide, were included.

The assay that was used to sequence DNA from cultured CD4+ T cells was the Oncomine TCR Beta short-read assay. MiXCR was run by TCRdb on the PCR reads, yielding one entry per CDR3 protein. The data show 9,500 to 10,000 distinct CDR3 sequences, about 50% seen once. Sequencing was carried out using CD4+ T cells from blood, cultured in vitro. The sequence came from a human donor who had recovered from COVID-19. The rearrangement uses TRBV24-1 and TRBJ2-7, with D unclear. CDR3 in amino acids: CATSEMATYYF. The CDR3 region has the DNA TGTGCCACCAGTGAAATGGCCACTTACTACTTC.